This T cell receptor beta chain was profiled in a study of shared clonotypes between healthy human individuals (dated by TCRdb to 2018 to 2021). About the study as a whole: A couple of women and a few men aged 18 to 49 years were included in the cohort. Per donor, three plates each were used for CD4 naive and CD4 memory, two for CD8 naive, and one for CD8 memory. To estimate repertoire size and how much clonotypes are shared between individuals, the study performed deep sequencing of blood TCR repertoires from about five healthy adults. To increase sequencing depth and limit assay-specific biases, TCR repertoire library preparation and sequencing were carried out by different laboratories using diverse techniques. Between about 0.94 and 8.9 billion PBMCs per donor were obtained by leukapheresis. Broader findings and caveats from the paper: Only blood was sampled, and tissue TCR repertoires likely differ from those in blood. Sharing across a few donors was observed for about 5% of naive CD4, over 3% of naive CD8, 2.3% of memory CD4, and over 0.3% of memory CD8 clonotypes. Because the study included only a small number of donors, the genetic and exposure-history diversity represented was limited. Compared with non-shared clonotypes, the clonotypes found in all four sorted-subset donors had higher generation probabilities. Incomplete sequencing was indicated by rarefaction of sorted-subset datasets, despite the large sequencing depth. Estimated clonotype richness was generally larger for naive than for memory subsets. Based on pairwise subsampling, the degree of clonotype sharing among donors was expected to be affected by sequencing depth.

Using the deep immunoSEQ assay, multiplex PCR amplified TCR CDR3 regions from genomic DNA. For each cell subset, the extracted genomic DNA was distributed evenly across all wells of several immunoSEQ 96-well plates, and each plate served as one replicate. For sorted subsets, approximately 210 ng of genomic DNA, equivalent to about 30,000 T cell genomes, went into each replicate PCR. Purified libraries were quantified with a Qubit 3.0 fluorometer, sized on a Bioanalyzer 2100, and re-quantified with the KAPA Library Quantification kit. Every immunoSEQ 96-well plate was sequenced on a dedicated single-read 150-cycle Illumina NextSeq 550 flow cell. The paper's data handling went like this. Because the immunoSEQ output held only junctional sequences and lacked quality scores, the filtering could not match the filtering applied to full-length reads. To assign V/J genes and CDR3, sequences were annotated using PyIR, a Python wrapper for IgBLAST v1.9, with IMGT germline references. Reads were filtered out if the reads had weak V/J assignments (E-value above 1e-6), no CDR3, stop codons, out-of-frame junctions, or ambiguous translated residues. A V3J clonotype was defined by an identical inferred V gene, J gene, and CDR3 amino acid sequence. The percentage overlap between two repertoires was calculated by dividing the number of shared unique clonotypes by the size of the smaller repertoire. Repertoire richness was assessed with RTK rarefaction, the Chao1 estimator, and Recon v2.1 estimates of unobserved clonotypes. For all TCRbeta clonotypes obtained by the gDNA method from a handful of donors, generation probabilities were computed with OLGA. TCRdb took over this immuneACCESS table, retaining in-frame rearrangements with V and J assigned. Such tables are incomplete; in checked studies, under half of the missing clones stem from an unresolved V gene, and the remainder is unexplained. V and J calls and clone size are as listed in that table; D and trimming were resolved from the DNA. The sample table contains about 2.5 million clones; only one count was recorded for 85% to 95% of them. 0.3% to 0.4% of the sample is taken by the ten largest.

The CDR3, cysteine through phenylalanine, is 11 amino acids long. Only CDR3 DNA remains: 33 bases, in frame from the first base. Taken from the germline V gene, the CDR1 and CDR2 loops are MDHEN and SYDVKM. V is clipped by 6 bases and J by 4 bases, and the sequence between their germline boundaries is 7 bases long. The donors were healthy, HIV-negative adults who had no recently reported acute infections or vaccinations. Every donor was a Caucasian adult residing in Nashville, Tennessee, USA. CD4+ T cells were enriched through magnetic negative selection, after which naive cells were positively selected on CD45RA and the remaining negative fraction served as the memory subset. Blood was collected by leukapheresis, and PBMCs were isolated by Ficoll-Histopaque density gradient centrifugation and then cryopreserved in liquid nitrogen vapor phase. Analytical flow cytometry was used to check the purity and quantity of every magnetically sorted T cell population. Genomic DNA was isolated from every sorted fraction and measured by UV absorbance on a Nanodrop 2000c.

Comment on this clone: Its binding antigen is unknown. No per-base quality is available; no much larger clone lies one base away. This CDR3 is also generated by other DNA sequences in the sample.

The receptor chain draws on TRBV28 and TRBJ2-7; no D gene can be assigned with confidence. The sequence derives from a man between 18 and 29 years old in good health. Some clones in this sample may be carry-over from other donors' samples. The specimen was naive CD4+ T cells from PBMCs. The sample's cell subset or site label, decoded: CD45RA+ positively selected. The nucleotide sequence is TGTGCCAGCAGCCCCAGGTACGAGCAGTACTTC. The encoded protein is CASSPRYEQYF. Extended through the reference TRBV28 and TRBJ2-7 proteins, this CDR3 yields the full variable domain: DVKVTQSSRYLVKRTGEKVFLECVQDMDHENMFWYRQDPGLGLRLIYFSYDVKMKEKGDIPEGYSVSREKKERFSLILESASTNQTSMYLCASSPRYEQYFGPGTRLTVT.